The TCR beta chain under discussion was sequenced for a study of shared T cell receptors in the human thymus. Repertoires were generated with immunoSEQ multiplex PCR, while TCRdb's copy carries only in-frame clones and drops some. The sample consists of roughly 700,000 clones, around 87% of them appearing once. Trimming removed 3 bases from V and 7 bases from J; junction bases left unmatched: 7. CDR3 length: 15 amino acids. The germline V gene has CDR1 SNHLY and CDR2 FYNNEI. Separately, the same data were catalogued under a study of human thymus T cells. That publication notes: Resections from corrective heart surgery provided thymus tissue. An apparent bias in V and J gene usage was seen in thymic and blood repertoires.

The clonotype comes from a boy less than two years old with a congenital heart defect. The chain recombines TRBV2 with TRBJ2-7; 12 bases are a match to TRBD2. Sequenced material: thymocytes. The CDR3 DNA sequence: TGTGCCAGCAGTGACTCTAGCGGGAGGGCTCGGGAGCAGTACTTC. Residues: CASSDSSGRAREQYF.